Listed below are T cell receptor beta chains from one sample, sequenced in a study of identifying expanded T cells in peripheral blood. The protocol was immunoSEQ multiplex PCR, while the TCRdb copy is restricted to in-frame clones and leaves out a portion. Counted here are about 100,000 clones, about 91% occurring once; the ten biggest clones make up 13% to 15%. The sequencing sample was made of blood. All receptors derive from a person aged 18 to 75 in good health. Each CDR3 is given with its conserved first and last residue. D genes are given only for firm matches. Rows may omit the clone size; those that give it use once, few, many or a size class.

V gene	D gene	clone size	J gene	CDR3 DNA	CDR3 protein
TRBV5-1	NA	NA	TRBJ2-1	TGCGCCAGCAGCTTCAGACGCTACAATGAGCAGTTCTTC	CASSFRRYNEQFF
TRBV6-5	NA	NA	TRBJ1-6	TGTGCCAGCAGTTACTCGTTTAATAATTCACCCCTCCACTTT	CASSYSFNNSPLHF
TRBV6-6	TRBD1	NA	TRBJ2-1	TGTGCCAGCACCCAAAGGACGGGACAGGGCTACAATGAGCAGTTCTTC	CASTQRTGQGYNEQFF
TRBV29-1	TRBD2	NA	TRBJ2-7	TGCAGCGTTGTTAGCGGGAGAACCTACGAGCAGTACTTC	CSVVSGRTYEQYF
TRBV19	TRBD2	NA	TRBJ2-1	TGTGCCAGTAGTTCTCTAGCGGGATCCTACAATGAGCAGTTCTTC	CASSSLAGSYNEQFF
TRBV5-8	NA	NA	TRBJ2-5	TGTGCCAGCAGCTTCATGGGGGACCAAGAGACCCAGTACTTC	CASSFMGDQETQYF
TRBV2	NA	NA	TRBJ1-3	TGTGCCAGCAGTGAAGGGCCACCCAGCTCTGGAAACACCATATATTTT	CASSEGPPSSGNTIYF
TRBV18	NA	NA	TRBJ2-7	TGTGCCAGCTCAGCAGGACAGACCTACGAGCAGTACTTC	CASSAGQTYEQYF
TRBV4-2	TRBD1	once	TRBJ2-3	TGTGCCAGCAGCCAAGGACAGGGGGCCAAGGATACGCAGTATTTT	CASSQGQGAKDTQYF
TRBV11-2	NA	NA	TRBJ1-2	TGTGCCAGCAGCCCCTCGGGGCTGGGGGGCTACACCTTC	CASSPSGLGGYTF
TRBV5-4	NA	few	TRBJ2-5	TGTGCCAGCAGCTTACCGGGACCCGGGGCCCAGTACTTC	CASSLPGPGAQYF
TRBV28	NA	NA	TRBJ2-4	TGTGCCAGCAGTTTAGGACAGCTTTTCAAAAACATTCAGTACTTC	CASSLGQLFKNIQYF
TRBV9	TRBD1	NA	TRBJ1-3	TGTGCCAGCAGCGATACAGGGGGTACTGGAAACACCATATATTTT	CASSDTGGTGNTIYF
TRBV4-2	NA	NA	TRBJ1-6	TGTGCCAGCAGCCAAGGTAGCTCCTATAATTCACCCCTCCACTTT	CASSQGSSYNSPLHF